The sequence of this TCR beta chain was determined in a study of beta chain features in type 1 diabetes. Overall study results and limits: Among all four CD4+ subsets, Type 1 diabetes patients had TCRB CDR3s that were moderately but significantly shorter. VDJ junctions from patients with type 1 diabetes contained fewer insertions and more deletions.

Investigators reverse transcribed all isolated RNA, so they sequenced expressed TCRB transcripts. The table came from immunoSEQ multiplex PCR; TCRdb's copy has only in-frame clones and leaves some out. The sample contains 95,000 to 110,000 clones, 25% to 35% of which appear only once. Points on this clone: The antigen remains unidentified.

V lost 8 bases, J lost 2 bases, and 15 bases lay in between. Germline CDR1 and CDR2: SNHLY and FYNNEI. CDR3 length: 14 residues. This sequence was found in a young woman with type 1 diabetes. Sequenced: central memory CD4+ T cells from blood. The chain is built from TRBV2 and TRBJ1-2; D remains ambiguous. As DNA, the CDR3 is TGTGCCAGCCGGCCGACGGCGGGGAACTATGGCTACACCTTC. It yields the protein CASRPTAGNYGYTF.